This is a list of T cell receptor beta chains from one sample in a study of siplizumab effects on memory and regulatory T cells. The table came from immunoSEQ multiplex PCR; TCRdb's copy has only in-frame clones and leaves some out. The sample consists of roughly 50,000 clones, roughly 87% of them appearing once. The sequenced sample consisted of naive CD8+ T cells sorted from blood. These TCRs come from a human donor in good health. The CDR3 runs from the conserved cysteine through the conserved F or W. D genes are given only for firm matches. Rows may omit the clone size; those that give it use once, few, many or a size class.

>TRBJ2-1|NA|TRBV9|NA
TGTGCCAGCAGCGTAGAAGGGGTTGGGTACAATGAGCAGTTCTTC
CASSVEGVGYNEQFF
>TRBJ2-7|NA|TRBV11-2|NA
TGTGCCAGCCGACCAACATCGTACGAGCAGTACTTC
CASRPTSYEQYF
>TRBJ2-7|once|TRBV14|NA
TGTGCCAGCAGCCAAGAGTACTCGGGCGAGCAGTACTTC
CASSQEYSGEQYF
>TRBJ1-4|NA|TRBV2|TRBD1
TGTGCCAGCAGAGACCGTGACAGGGCGACTAATGAAAAACTGTTTTTT
CASRDRDRATNEKLFF
>TRBJ2-3|NA|TRBV14|NA
TGTGCCAGCAGCCAAGCCCCCCCTAGCCACACAGATACGCAGTATTTT
CASSQAPPSHTDTQYF
>TRBJ2-1|NA|TRBV15|NA
TGTGCCACCGGGTTCGCACACAATGAGCAGTTCTTC
CATGFAHNEQFF
>TRBJ2-7|NA|TRBV27|NA
TGTGCCAGCAGTTTTTCAGGGGCGATGGGCGAGCAGTACTTC
CASSFSGAMGEQYF
>TRBJ2-1|NA|TRBV7-9|NA
TGTGCCAGCAGCTTAGCGGGGTATCGGGAGCTCGACAATGAGCAGTTCTTC
CASSLAGYRELDNEQFF
>TRBJ2-2|NA|TRBV4-1|NA
TGCGCCAGCAGCATGCAGACCGGTAACACCGGGGAGCTGTTTTTT
CASSMQTGNTGELFF
>TRBJ2-3|few|TRBV5-6|NA
TGTGCCAGCAGCATCGGGACGGATACGCAGTATTTT
CASSIGTDTQYF
>TRBJ2-7|NA|TRBV27|TRBD1
TGTGCCAGCAGTGCGAGCAGGGGGCAATACGAGCAGTACTTC
CASSASRGQYEQYF
>TRBJ2-1|NA|TRBV2|NA
TGTGCCAGCAGTGAAGGGGACTCCTACAATGAGCAGTTCTTC
CASSEGDSYNEQFF
>TRBJ2-7|NA|TRBV11-3|TRBD1
TGTGCCAGCAGCCAAAGCGACAGGGAACACGAGCAGTACTTC
CASSQSDREHEQYF
>TRBJ1-1|NA|TRBV10-3|TRBD1
TGTGCCATCAGTGGACAGGGGGCTGAAGCTTTCTTT
CAISGQGAEAFF
>TRBJ2-2|few|TRBV5-8|NA
TGTGCCCTCAGGGAGCAGGGGAACACCGGGGAGCTGTTTTTT
CALREQGNTGELFF
>TRBJ1-5|NA|TRBV9|NA
TGTGCCAGCAGCGTAGGGGGGAACAGCAATCAGCCCCAGCATTTT
CASSVGGNSNQPQHF
>TRBJ1-2|NA|TRBV4-2|TRBD1
TGTGCCAGCAGCCCTTTGGGGGCTGACAGGGGAATTGATGGCTACACCTTC
CASSPLGADRGIDGYTF
>TRBJ1-2|once|TRBV29-1|NA
TGCAGCGTTGAAGGGGAAGCGGGACTAGGCTATGGCTACACCTTC
CSVEGEAGLGYGYTF
>TRBJ2-1|NA|TRBV27|NA
TGTGCCAGCAGTTTTCTCCTGAACAATGAGCAGTTCTTC
CASSFLLNNEQFF
>TRBJ2-7|NA|TRBV19|TRBD2
TGTGCCAGTAGTCCCCTAGCGGGAGCGGACGAGCAGTACTTC
CASSPLAGADEQYF
>TRBJ2-1|NA|TRBV6-6|TRBD2
TGTGCCAGCAGCCCTCTGGGGCAGGGAGGGTATGAGCAGTTCTTC
CASSPLGQGGYEQFF
>TRBJ2-1|NA|TRBV14|NA
TGTGCCAGCAGCCAATTCCATGAGCAGTTCTTC
CASSQFHEQFF
>TRBJ2-3|NA|TRBV19|NA
TGTGCCAGTAGTATCTGGCCCCAGAGCACAGATACGCAGTATTTT
CASSIWPQSTDTQYF
>TRBJ1-2|NA|TRBV4-2|TRBD1
TGTGCCAGCAGCCAAGCAGGCACAGGGGCGAACTATGGCTACACCTTC
CASSQAGTGANYGYTF